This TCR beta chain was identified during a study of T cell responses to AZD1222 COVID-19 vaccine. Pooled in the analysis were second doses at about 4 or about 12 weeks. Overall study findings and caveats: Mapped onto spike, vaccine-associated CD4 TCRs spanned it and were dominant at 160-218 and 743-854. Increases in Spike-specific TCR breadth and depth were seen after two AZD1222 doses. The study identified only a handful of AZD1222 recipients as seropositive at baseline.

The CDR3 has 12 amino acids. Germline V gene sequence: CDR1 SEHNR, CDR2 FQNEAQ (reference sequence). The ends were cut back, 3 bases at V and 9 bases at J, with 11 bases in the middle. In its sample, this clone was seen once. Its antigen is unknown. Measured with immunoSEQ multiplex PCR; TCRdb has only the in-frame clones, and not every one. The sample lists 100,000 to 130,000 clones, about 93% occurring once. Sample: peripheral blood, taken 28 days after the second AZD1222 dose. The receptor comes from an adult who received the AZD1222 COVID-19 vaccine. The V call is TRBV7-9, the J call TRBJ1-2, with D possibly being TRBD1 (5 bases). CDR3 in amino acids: CASSFGGNSYTF. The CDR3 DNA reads TGTGCCAGCAGCTTCGGGGGGAACAGCTACACCTTC.